A single sample is the source of the 29 T cell receptor beta chains below, sequenced in a study of blood T cell repertoires in COVID-19 (TCRdb year 2020). Receptors were amplified or captured by the immunoSEQ multiplex PCR assay. This immuneACCESS table, as held by TCRdb, lists in-frame sequences with V and J called but not all clones. Of the missing ones, under half trace to an unresolved V gene in checked studies; the others have no known cause. Recorded for this sample are about 200,000 clones; around 90% of them occurred a single time. The top ten clonotypes cover approximately 7.6% of the sample. The sample was PBMCs or T cells enriched from blood (not recorded which). Receptors originate from a woman under 30 who had recovered from COVID-19.

This clone was detected ten times or more. V usage is TRBV7-9 and J usage is TRBJ1-2; D is unclear. Trimming took off 5 bases at V and 6 bases at J, with 16 bases between the two ends. The CDR3 is 14 amino acids. Germline V lookup: CDR1 SEHNR, CDR2 FQNEAQ (reference sequence). CDR3 sequence (DNA): TGTGCCAGCAGCGCCAACACGGGTGACCATGGCTACACCTTC. Its translation: CASSANTGDHGYTF.

The V and J genes are TRBV5-4 and TRBJ2-7, with TRBD1 matching over 7 bases. Trimming cost V 4 bases and J 2 bases; bases outside gene matches: 3. Germline V CDR1 and CDR2: SGHNT, YYREEE (reference sequence). This CDR3 spans 13 amino acids. In DNA, the CDR3 is TGTGCCAGCAGCCAAGGACAGGCCTACGAGCAGTACTTC. Translated: CASSQGQAYEQYF.

The chain has TRBV4-2 and TRBJ1-1, with no clear D. Between the trimmed V and J ends, which lost 0 bases and 0 bases, there was a span of 14 bases. The CDR3 contains 17 residues. Germline loops: CDR1 LGHNA, CDR2 YNFKEQ. The CDR3 DNA is TGTGCCAGCAGCCAAGATCTTGCCGGGGTTATGAACACTGAAGCTTTCTTT. It encodes CASSQDLAGVMNTEAFF.

In this sample, this clone turned up once. This sequence joins TRBV27 and TRBJ1-1, with 8 positions matching TRBD1. This CDR3 contains 14 residues. Germline CDR1 MNHEY, CDR2 SMNVEV (reference sequence). V lost 7 bases, J lost 4 bases, and 8 bases stayed unmatched. The CDR3 DNA sequence: TGTGCCAGCACCACAATTACAGGGGGCACTGAAGCTTTCTTT. Amino acids: CASTTITGGTEAFF.

The chain uses TRBV29-1 and TRBJ2-5, with TRBD1 as a possible D gene (5 bases). CDR1 and CDR2 (germline): SQVTM, ANQGSEA. The CDR3 loop spans 11 amino acids. Trimming pared 5 bases from V and 4 bases from J, leaving 8 bases between. CDR3 amino acids: CSVSGRETQYF. The CDR3 DNA follows: TGCAGCGTTTCAGGGCGAGAGACCCAGTACTTC.

This chain links TRBV21-1 with TRBJ1-5; the table's D call TRBD1 went unverified against the DNA. TRBV21-1 is annotated as a pseudogene. CDR3 length: 15 residues. This CDR3 reads CASNPDRVGNQPQHF. DNA for the CDR3: TGTGCCAGCAACCCGGACAGGGTCGGCAATCAGCCCCAGCATTTT.

The chain carries TRBV7-9 and TRBJ2-3, with TRBD2 matching 9 bases. Germline CDR1 is SEHNR and CDR2 is FQNEAQ (reference sequence). This CDR3 contains 16 residues. Trimming cost V 2 bases and J 2 bases; bases outside gene matches: 5. The CDR3 here is CASSLLSGGTTDTQYF. CDR3 DNA sequence: TGTGCCAGCAGCTTATTAAGCGGGGGGACCACAGATACGCAGTATTTT.

The chain has TRBV24-1 and TRBJ2-2; perhaps TRBD1 as D (6 bases). The V end lost 10 bases, the J end lost 6 bases, and 20 bases lay between the germline ends. Germline V gives CDR1 KGHDR, CDR2 SFDVKD. The CDR3 loop spans 15 amino acids. CDR3 protein: CATSTPGQRAGELFF. The CDR3 DNA follows: TGTGCCACATCGACTCCGGGACAAAGGGCCGGGGAGCTGTTTTTT.

The chain employs TRBV19 and TRBJ2-3; a possible D gene is TRBD2 (5 bases). The ends were cut back, 3 bases at V and 5 bases at J, with 12 bases in the middle. CDR1 is LNHDA and CDR2 is SQIVND in the germline V gene (reference sequence). The CDR3 totals 14 residues. The CDR3 DNA sequence: TGTGCCAGTAGTATTCCGGGATTCATAGATACGCAGTATTTT. Protein product: CASSIPGFIDTQYF.

The gene calls are TRBV19 and TRBJ2-7, with D hard to call. The CDR3 has 13 residues. The germline V gene encodes CDR1 LNHDA and CDR2 SQIVND (reference sequence). V lost 0 bases and J lost 2, with 5 bases in between. The CDR3 DNA sequence: TGTGCCAGTAGTATAGAACATACCTACGAGCAGTACTTC. As protein: CASSIEHTYEQYF. Variable domain in full (rest from reference TRBV19 and TRBJ2-7): DGGITQSPKYLFRKEGQNVTLSCEQNLNHDAMYWYRQDPGQGLRLIYYSQIVNDFQKGDIAEGYSVSREKKESFPLTVTSAQKNPTAFYLCASSIEHTYEQYFGPGTRLTVT.

This clone has just one count. CDR3 amino acids: CASSFGTGYEQYF. The CDR3, as DNA: TGTGCCAGCAGCTTCGGGACAGGCTACGAGCAGTACTTC. The V call is TRBV11-3, the J call TRBJ2-7; 8 nucleotides line up with TRBD1. Germline CDR1 and CDR2: SGHNT and YENEEA. The V segment lost 3 bases and the J segment 3 bases; nucleotides outside the gene matches: 1. There are 13 residues in the CDR3.

Note on this clone: Additional DNA sequences in this sample encode the identical CDR3. V gene TRBV28 combines with J gene TRBJ1-2, with TRBD1 matching 9 bases. The CDR3 consists of 14 residues. V trimming: 2 bases; J trimming: 5 bases; junction bases outside the gene matches: 3. CDR1 and CDR2 from the germline V gene are MDHEN and SYDVKM. The CDR3 sequence is CASSLGGQGYGYTF. The DNA of the CDR3 is TGTGCCAGCAGTTTAGGAGGACAGGGGTATGGCTACACCTTC.

The V call is TRBV5-1, the J call TRBJ1-1; TRBD1 matches at 7 bases. Trimming removed 4 bases from V and 6 bases from J; junction bases left unmatched: 12. CDR1 and CDR2 from the germline V gene are SGHRS and YFSETQ. This CDR3 is built from 15 residues. The chain's CDR3 is CASSPGQATASEAFF. The CDR3, as DNA: TGCGCCAGCAGCCCCGGACAGGCCACTGCATCTGAAGCTTTCTTT.

The chain uses TRBV10-2 and TRBJ2-7; TRBD1 is a possible D gene (6 bases). Trimming removed 3 bases at V and 6 bases at J, with 12 bases between. The CDR3 spans 13 residues. The germline V gene has CDR1 WSHSY and CDR2 SAAADI. CDR3 protein: CASSDGTSLEQYF. The CDR3 bases are TGCGCCAGCAGTGACGGGACATCTCTCGAGCAGTACTTC.

V and J are TRBV16 and TRBJ1-3, with no clear D. CDR3 length equals 13 residues. Looked up from germline, CDR1 is KGHSY and CDR2 is FQNENV. The V end lost 0 bases, the J end lost 4 bases, and 4 bases lay between the germline ends. The chain's CDR3 is CASSQSPGNTIYF. In DNA, the CDR3 is TGTGCCAGCAGCCAATCTCCGGGAAACACCATATATTTT.

The gene calls are TRBV28 and TRBJ2-7, with TRBD2 identical over 9 bases. Germline V gene sequence: CDR1 MDHEN, CDR2 SYDVKM. This CDR3 has 15 residues. V lost 8 bases to trimming and J lost 6 bases; unmatched junction nucleotides: 14. The CDR3 here is CASGSGGVAGVEQYF. Here the CDR3 DNA reads TGTGCCAGCGGTTCCGGTGGGGTAGCGGGGGTCGAGCAGTACTTC. The complete variable domain, with remaining parts taken from reference TRBV28 and TRBJ2-7, reads DVKVTQSSRYLVKRTGEKVFLECVQDMDHENMFWYRQDPGLGLRLIYFSYDVKMKEKGDIPEGYSVSREKKERFSLILESASTNQTSMYLCASGSGGVAGVEQYFGPGTRLTVT.

This sequence joins TRBV20-1 and TRBJ2-3; no reliable D call. The CDR3 spans 12 residues. Per the germline V gene, CDR1 is DFQATT and CDR2 is SNEGSKA (reference sequence). V was cut by 3 bases and J by 2 bases, with 6 bases left in between. CDR3 sequence (DNA): TGCAGTGCTAGTATTCTCACAGATACGCAGTATTTT. Protein sequence: CSASILTDTQYF.

This chain uses TRBV13 with TRBJ1-1; a possible D gene is TRBD1 (6 bases). The CDR3 sequence is 14 residues long. Germline V gene data show CDR1 as PRHDT and CDR2 as FYEKMQ (reference sequence). The V gene lost 0 bases and the J gene lost 5 bases, with 10 bases spanning the gap. The CDR3 DNA follows: TGTGCCAGCAGCTTAGGCAGGGGCCAAACTGAAGCTTTCTTT. As protein: CASSLGRGQTEAFF.

The chain joins TRBV5-1 to TRBJ2-2, with D tentatively TRBD1 (6 bases). Germline CDR1 SGHRS, CDR2 YFSETQ. V shed 4 bases and J shed 1 base, with 20 bases lying between them. The CDR3 totals 18 residues. The chain's CDR3 is CASSLLAQGSMNTGELFF. CDR3 in DNA: TGCGCCAGCAGCCTCTTGGCACAGGGCTCCATGAACACCGGGGAGCTGTTTTTT.

This rearrangement joins TRBV30 to TRBJ2-7, with 9 bases lining up with TRBD1. The length of the CDR3 is 12 residues. V lost 6 bases and J lost 4; bases outside the gene matches: 4. Per the germline V gene, CDR1 is GTSNPN and CDR2 is SVGIG (reference sequence). The CDR3 DNA is TGTGCCTGTCGACAGGGGGGTTACGAGCAGTACTTC. Its protein is CACRQGGYEQYF.

This clone appeared a single time. V usage is TRBV5-1 and J usage is TRBJ2-3; TRBD2 matches at 10 bases. V shed 5 bases and J 1 base; nucleotides not matched to a gene: 1. This CDR3 region has 14 residues. Germline V gives CDR1 SGHRS, CDR2 YFSETQ. CDR3: CASRLAGGTDTQYF. The CDR3 bases are TGCGCCAGCAGGCTAGCGGGGGGCACAGATACGCAGTATTTT. Together with reference TRBV5-1 and TRBJ2-3, the CDR3 gives the full variable domain: KAGVTQTPRYLIKTRGQQVTLSCSPISGHRSVSWYQQTPGQGLQFLFEYFSETQRNKGNFPGRFSGRQFSNSRSEMNVSTLELGDSALYLCASRLAGGTDTQYFGPGTRLTVL.

The chain has TRBV5-1 and TRBJ1-1, with TRBD1 matching over 9 bases. The CDR3 totals 16 residues. Germline values: CDR1 SGHRS, CDR2 YFSETQ. V lost 1 base, J lost 0 bases, and 4 bases stayed unmatched. The CDR3 is CASSLRTGVLNTEAFF. For the CDR3, the DNA is TGCGCCAGCAGCTTGAGGACAGGGGTCTTGAACACTGAAGCTTTCTTT.

This clone was observed many times. The V and J genes are TRBV2 and TRBJ2-2; 7 bases match TRBD2. Germline V CDR1 and CDR2: SNHLY, FYNNEI. There are 14 residues in the CDR3. Trimming took 5 bases from V and 4 from J; bases not matched to a gene: 4. The CDR3 DNA follows: TGTGCCAGCAGTAGCGGGGCTAGCACCGGGGAGCTGTTTTTT. Translating gives CASSSGASTGELFF.

The V and J genes are TRBV4-1 and TRBJ2-1, with 12 positions matching TRBD2. Trimming removed 1 base from V and 7 bases from J; junction bases left unmatched: 5. Germline V gives CDR1 MGHRA, CDR2 YSYEKL. This CDR3 is 16 amino acids long. The CDR3 spells CASSQGLAGGRNEQFF. The CDR3 DNA is TGCGCCAGCAGCCAAGGGCTAGCGGGGGGGCGGAATGAGCAGTTCTTC.

J is TRBJ1-6 and V is TRBV11-2; tentatively, D is TRBD1 (6 bases). Germline V CDR1 and CDR2: SGHAT, FQNNGV. The CDR3 runs 18 residues. V was clipped by 1 base and J by 8 bases, with 21 bases between them. The CDR3 protein is CASSLGSQGPQGYSPLHF. CDR3 sequence (DNA): TGTGCCAGCAGCTTAGGATCACAGGGCCCCCAGGGGTATTCACCCCTCCACTTT.

The genes are TRBV5-1 and TRBJ2-5, with 7 bases matching TRBD2. The J segment lost 1 base and the V segment lost 3 bases, leaving 12 bases of the junction unmatched. This CDR3 spans 17 amino acids. CDR1 is SGHRS and CDR2 is YFSETQ in the germline V gene. CDR3 region: CASSSGAGTIGQETQYF. The CDR3 nucleotides are TGCGCCAGCAGCTCCGGAGCGGGGACTATCGGCCAAGAGACCCAGTACTTC.

V is TRBV28 and J is TRBJ1-4; no clear D. Germline values: CDR1 MDHEN, CDR2 SYDVKM. The CDR3 runs to 17 residues. Trimming took off 4 bases at V and 2 bases at J, with 17 bases between the two ends. The CDR3 sequence: CASSSLSTVITNEKLFF. The CDR3 DNA is TGTGCCAGCAGTTCCTTGTCTACAGTTATTACTAATGAAAAACTGTTTTTT.

This chain links TRBV28 with TRBJ1-2; TRBD1 is a possible D gene (5 bases). The V end lost 3 bases, the J end lost 8 bases, and 16 bases lay between the germline ends. The germline V gene has CDR1 MDHEN and CDR2 SYDVKM. This CDR3 has 14 amino acids. This CDR3 is CASSLRPRDEGYTF. The CDR3 DNA is TGTGCCAGCAGTTTGAGGCCCAGGGATGAGGGCTACACCTTC.

V usage is TRBV24-1 and J usage is TRBJ2-5, with 9 positions matching TRBD2. V lost 1 base and J lost 4; bases outside the gene matches: 0. CDR3 length: 14 amino acids. Germline CDR1 and CDR2: KGHDR and SFDVKD. The CDR3, as DNA: TGTGCCACCAGTGATTTTAGCGGGGGAGAGACCCAGTACTTC. It codes for CATSDFSGGETQYF.